Shown below are 9 T cell receptor beta chains from a single sample sequenced in a study of blood T cell repertoires in COVID-19. Profiled with immunoSEQ multiplex PCR; TCRdb holds only in-frame clones, not every one. The table shows 200,000 to 300,000 clones, with around 83% occurring only once. Sequenced input: peripheral blood. These receptors were taken from a woman aged 35 to 49 who had recovered from COVID-19.

This chain uses TRBV7-9 with TRBJ1-6, with a weak D call TRBD1 (6 bases). This CDR3 comprises 15 residues. From germline, CDR1 is SEHNR and CDR2 FQNEAQ (reference sequence). V shed 4 bases and J shed 6 bases, with 13 bases lying between them. Written as DNA, the CDR3 is TGTGCCAGCAGCTCCAGGACAGAAGCTAATTCACCCCTCCACTTT. Protein: CASSSRTEANSPLHF.

The table lists this clone with a count of one. This sequence joins TRBV9 and TRBJ2-1, with D possibly being TRBD2 (7 bases). The germline V and J ends were trimmed by 0 bases and 4 bases, with 11 bases remaining between them. The CDR3 loop spans 15 amino acids. CDR1 SGDLS and CDR2 YYNGEE come from the germline V gene. Here the CDR3 reads CASSVAGGPYNEQFF. The CDR3 DNA reads as TGTGCCAGCAGCGTAGCCGGGGGGCCGTACAATGAGCAGTTCTTC.

The J gene is TRBJ2-1, the V gene TRBV5-1; TRBD2 agrees at 14 bases. The CDR3 length is 16 residues. Germline V CDR1 and CDR2: SGHRS, YFSETQ. V was pared by 4 bases and J by 2 bases, with 2 bases of the junction left unmatched. The CDR3 loop reads CASSPTSGGAYNEQFF. Written as DNA, the CDR3 is TGCGCCAGCAGCCCGACTAGCGGGGGGGCCTACAATGAGCAGTTCTTC.

This clone was seen more than once but under ten times. The chain employs TRBV5-5 and TRBJ1-4; 10 nucleotides align to TRBD1. V trimming: 0 bases; J trimming: 1 base; junction bases outside the gene matches: 6. Per germline, CDR1 SGHKS and CDR2 YYEKEE (reference sequence). CDR3 length equals 18 residues. The CDR3: CASSLGTGGRGTNEKLFF. Written as DNA, the CDR3 is TGTGCCAGCAGCTTGGGGACAGGGGGGCGAGGAACTAATGAAAAACTGTTTTTT.

The V and J genes are TRBV5-4 and TRBJ2-3; D is uncertain. V dropped 0 bases and J dropped 2 bases, with 7 bases sitting between them. CDR3 length: 14 amino acids. Germline loops: CDR1 SGHNT, CDR2 YYREEE (reference sequence). CDR3 sequence reads: CASSLGTDTDTQYF. CDR3 in DNA: TGTGCCAGCAGCTTGGGAACAGACACAGATACGCAGTATTTT.

V and J are TRBV27 and TRBJ2-7; D is unclear. V lost 7 bases to trimming and J lost 3 bases, with 7 bases between them. The CDR3 contains 11 residues. CDR1 MNHEY and CDR2 SMNVEV come from the germline V gene (reference sequence). CDR3 sequence: CASIIHYEQYF. The CDR3, as DNA: TGTGCCAGCATCATCCACTACGAGCAGTACTTC.

The chain uses TRBV13 and TRBJ2-2, with D perhaps matching TRBD2 (5 bases). V was pared by 3 bases and J by 5 bases, with 19 bases between. Germline CDR1 reads PRHDT; CDR2 reads FYEKMQ (reference sequence). CDR3 length: 17 amino acids. The chain's CDR3 is CASSFNVPGMRTGELFF. CDR3 nucleotide sequence: TGTGCCAGCAGCTTTAATGTTCCGGGGATGAGGACCGGGGAGCTGTTTTTT.

The chain is built from TRBV27 and TRBJ2-5; TRBD1 matches 7 bases. The germline V gene encodes CDR1 MNHEY and CDR2 SMNVEV (reference sequence). J gave up 4 bases and V 4 bases, and 3 bases lay outside the gene matches. The CDR3 consists of 13 residues. The CDR3 bases are TGTGCCAGCAGTTCACAGGGGATAGAGACCCAGTACTTC. This codes for CASSSQGIETQYF.

V usage is TRBV10-1 and J usage is TRBJ2-5; 14 bases fit TRBD2. CDR1 WNHNN and CDR2 SYGVQD come from the germline V gene (reference sequence). CDR3 length equals 15 residues. After removal of 3 bases from V and 4 bases from J, the junction contained 1 base not matched to a gene. The chain's CDR3 is CASSDGTSGGETQYF. CDR3 coding DNA: TGCGCCAGCAGTGATGGGACTAGCGGGGGAGAGACCCAGTACTTC.